A single sample is the source of the 9 T cell receptor beta chains below, sequenced in a study of PD-1 blockade in classical Hodgkin lymphoma. The data were produced by immunoSEQ multiplex PCR, yet TCRdb's version contains in-frame clones alone and is incomplete. The table records 15,000 or so clones, 92% of them present only once. Described time point: newly diagnosed, previously untreated cHL patient sample. The CD4+ T cells used were purified from thawed PBMCs through magnetic negative selection. The sample was CD4+ T cells from blood. The receptor source for this set is a human donor with classical Hodgkin lymphoma.

V gene TRBV7-9 combines with J gene TRBJ1-4; D possibly corresponds to TRBD1 (5 bases). V was shortened by 4 bases and J by 8 bases, with 17 bases between the two germline ends. From germline, CDR1 is SEHNR and CDR2 FQNEAQ (reference sequence). The CDR3 is made up of 15 amino acids. The CDR3 sequence: CASSSSGYRMEKLFF. The CDR3, as DNA: TGTGCCAGCAGCTCCTCAGGGTATCGGATGGAAAAACTGTTTTTT.

V gene TRBV19 combines with J gene TRBJ2-5; D is unclear. The CDR3 spans 14 residues. With 3 bases removed from V and 0 bases from J, the gap between germline ends came to 8 bases. CDR1 LNHDA and CDR2 SQIVND come from the germline V gene (reference sequence). The DNA of the CDR3 is TGTGCCAGTAGTATTTCGCGAAACCAAGAGACCCAGTACTTC. Its protein product is CASSISRNQETQYF.

The chain joins TRBV28 to TRBJ1-5; perhaps TRBD1 as D (5 bases). Trimming removed 5 bases at V and 7 bases at J, with 18 bases between. Germline-derived CDR1 and CDR2 are MDHEN and SYDVKM. There are 15 residues in the CDR3. Here the CDR3 DNA reads TGTGCCAGCAGTAATGAGGACGGGGCCTGGCAGCCCCAGCATTTT. As protein: CASSNEDGAWQPQHF.

The chain links TRBV10-3 to TRBJ2-7; tentative D call: TRBD2 (6 bases). The CDR3 runs to 11 residues. Germline CDR1 ENHRY, CDR2 SYGVKD. The ends were cut back, 6 bases at V and 5 bases at J, with 8 bases in the middle. CDR3 amino acids: CAIRGLDEQYF. The CDR3, as DNA: TGTGCCATCAGGGGACTCGACGAGCAGTACTTC.

The V call is TRBV5-6, the J call TRBJ2-5; no clear D. Looked up from germline, CDR1 is SGHDT and CDR2 is YYEEEE. Trimming took 1 base from V and 7 from J, leaving 8 bases between them. This CDR3 is built from 12 residues. The CDR3 loop reads CASSLRSPTQYF. CDR3 DNA: TGTGCCAGCAGCTTGCGTAGCCCGACCCAGTACTTC.

The chain couples TRBV6-4 to TRBJ1-4; a possible D gene is TRBD1 (6 bases). Germline-derived CDR1 and CDR2 are MRHNA and SNTAGT. V was clipped by 6 bases and J by 8 bases, with 16 bases between them. CDR3 length: 14 amino acids. The CDR3 protein is CASRVRGNGEKLFF. CDR3 coding DNA: TGTGCCAGCAGAGTCAGGGGAAATGGAGAAAAACTGTTTTTT.

This clone was seen once. This chain links TRBV25-1 with TRBJ1-4, with 9 bases aligning to TRBD1. J lost 8 bases, V lost 3 bases, and 7 bases had no gene match. This CDR3 is built from 15 residues. Looked up from germline, CDR1 is MGHDK and CDR2 is SYGVNS. CDR3 nucleotide sequence: TGTGCCAGCAGTGACACCGGGACAGGGAGCGAAAAACTGTTTTTT. It codes for CASSDTGTGSEKLFF.

The CDR3 DNA reads TGTGCCAGCAGCTGGGCAGGGGCCGGGGGAAACACCATATATTTT. The encoded protein is CASSWAGAGGNTIYF. This chain connects TRBV7-9 to TRBJ1-3; possible D gene TRBD1, 6 bases. CDR1 and CDR2 from the germline V gene are SEHNR and FQNEAQ (reference sequence). The CDR3 is made up of 15 amino acids. Trimming left V 4 bases short and J 4 bases short, with 14 bases between.

The chain has TRBV15 and TRBJ2-7; 9 nucleotides align to TRBD2. The CDR3 loop spans 17 amino acids. Germline values: CDR1 LNHNV, CDR2 YYDKDF (reference sequence). V was pared by 0 bases and J by 7 bases, with 13 bases of the junction left unmatched. The CDR3 sequence is CATSRDRGSGAGGEQYF. DNA of the CDR3: TGTGCCACCAGCAGAGATCGAGGATCGGGTGCGGGGGGGGAGCAGTACTTC.